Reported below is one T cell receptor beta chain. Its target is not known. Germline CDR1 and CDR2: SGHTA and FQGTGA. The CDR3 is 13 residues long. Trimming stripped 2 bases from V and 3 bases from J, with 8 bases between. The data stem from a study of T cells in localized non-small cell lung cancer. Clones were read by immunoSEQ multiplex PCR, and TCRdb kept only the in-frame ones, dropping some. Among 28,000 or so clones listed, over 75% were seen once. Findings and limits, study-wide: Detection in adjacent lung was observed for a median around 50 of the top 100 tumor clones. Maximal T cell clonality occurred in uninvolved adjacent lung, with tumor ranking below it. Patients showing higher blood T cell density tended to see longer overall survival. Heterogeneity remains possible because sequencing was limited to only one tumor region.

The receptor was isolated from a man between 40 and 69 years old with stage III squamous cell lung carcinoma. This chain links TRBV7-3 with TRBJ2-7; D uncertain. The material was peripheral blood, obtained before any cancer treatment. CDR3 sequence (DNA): TGTGCCAGCAGCTTAGGGTTACGCTACGAGCAGTACTTC. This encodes CASSLGLRYEQYF.